Presented here are 30 T cell receptor beta chains from one specimen sequenced in a study of neurological immune-mediated disorders. TCRdb fed the 5' RACE reads into MiXCR, producing one record per CDR3 protein. The sample yields about 66,000 distinct CDR3 sequences, roughly 3.6% seen once. The material sequenced was PBMCs. These receptor sequences come from a young man with multiple sclerosis.

This clonotype has a count of ten or more. The V call is TRBV7-9, the J call TRBJ1-1; the match to TRBD1 covers 7 bases. Germline CDR1 reads SEHNR; CDR2 reads FQNEAQ (reference sequence). With 6 bases clipped from V and 4 bases from J, the junction kept 8 bases outside the gene matches. The CDR3 is made up of 14 amino acids. This CDR3 reads CASSSGGVFTEAFF. DNA for the CDR3: TGTGCCAGCAGTTCAGGGGGAGTATTCACTGAAGCTTTCTTT.

This clonotype appeared many times. The chain employs TRBV29-1 and TRBJ2-1; 10 nucleotides align to TRBD1. From germline, CDR1 is SQVTM and CDR2 ANQGSEA. V gave up 1 base and J gave up 7 bases; unmatched junction bases: 4. This CDR3 is built from 14 residues. CDR3 in amino acids: CSVEGGTGANEQFF. The DNA for the CDR3 is TGCAGCGTTGAAGGTGGGACAGGGGCGAATGAGCAGTTCTTC.

This clonotype was seen many times. V and J are TRBV20-1 and TRBJ2-6; D is uncertain. V lost 6 bases and J 0 bases, leaving 12 bases between the germline ends. Germline V gives CDR1 DFQATT, CDR2 SNEGSKA (reference sequence). This CDR3 is 15 amino acids long. The CDR3 DNA sequence: TGCAGTGCCCCTGACGCCCGCTCTGGGGCCAACGTCCTGACTTTC. Amino acids: CSAPDARSGANVLTF.

In this sample, this clonotype turned up many times. The chain uses TRBV7-2 and TRBJ2-2; D is unclear. Per the germline V gene, CDR1 is SGHTA and CDR2 is FQGNSA. V was shortened by 2 bases and J by 5 bases, with 6 bases between the two germline ends. The CDR3 spans 13 residues. The CDR3 spells CASSLMATGELFF. The DNA of the CDR3 is TGTGCCAGCAGCTTAATGGCGACCGGGGAGCTGTTTTTT.

This clonotype was seen ten or more times. V is TRBV5-1 and J is TRBJ2-2; a weak D match, TRBD2 (6 bases). Trimming took off 7 bases at V and 0 bases at J, with 13 bases between the two ends. CDR1 and CDR2 (germline): SGHRS, YFSETQ. This CDR3 comprises 15 residues. This CDR3 reads CASGFAGPNTGELFF. CDR3 bases: TGCGCCAGCGGGTTTGCGGGGCCGAACACCGGGGAGCTGTTTTTT.

This clonotype was recorded many times. The chain couples TRBV7-9 to TRBJ2-5; D is unresolved. The CDR3 runs 14 residues. Germline CDR1 reads SEHNR; CDR2 reads FQNEAQ (reference sequence). Trimming took off 5 bases at V and 1 base at J, with 11 bases between the two ends. The CDR3 bases are TGTGCCAGCAGCCCCTCTCCCGGCCAAGAGACCCAGTACTTC. Protein sequence: CASSPSPGQETQYF.

This clonotype has at least ten counts. The gene calls are TRBV6-2 or TRBV6-3 and TRBJ1-2; D is uncertain. CDR3 size: 13 residues. V was trimmed by 2 bases and J by 2 bases, leaving 6 bases between them. Germline V gives CDR1 MNHEY, CDR2 SVGEGT. CDR3 region: CASSYGGNYGYTF. For the CDR3, the DNA is TGTGCCAGCAGTTACGGCGGAAACTATGGCTACACCTTC.

This clonotype was seen many times. V and J are TRBV20-1 and TRBJ2-1; D remains unclear. CDR3 length equals 13 residues. Germline assignment: CDR1 DFQATT and CDR2 SNEGSKA (reference sequence). The V and J ends lost 0 bases and 7 bases respectively, with 10 bases between them. As DNA, the CDR3 is TGCAGTGCTAGAGAATTGGAAGAGAATGAGCAGTTCTTC. It specifies CSARELEENEQFF.

This clonotype was found many times. The chain combines TRBV10-3 with TRBJ2-6; D perhaps matches TRBD1 (5 bases). Germline V gives CDR1 ENHRY, CDR2 SYGVKD. V gave up 11 bases and J gave up 2 bases, with 13 bases separating them. This CDR3 region has 14 residues. CDR3 amino acids: CASRQNTGANVLTF. CDR3 DNA: TGTGCCTCGAGACAGAATACTGGGGCCAACGTCCTGACTTTC.

This clonotype was counted many times. The J gene is TRBJ1-2, the V gene TRBV7-6; D remains ambiguous. Germline V gene lookup returns CDR1 SGHVS and CDR2 FNYEAQ. The CDR3 is 15 amino acids. V dropped 2 bases and J dropped 6 bases, with 16 bases sitting between them. The CDR3 nucleotides read TGTGCCAGCAGCTTAATCCCGAGGGCGGACGATGGCTACACCTTC. Translated: CASSLIPRADDGYTF. Filled out from reference TRBV7-6 and TRBJ1-2, the complete variable domain reads GAGVSQSPRYKVTKRGQDVALRCDPISGHVSLYWYRQALGQGPEFLTYFNYEAQQDKSGLPNDRFSAERPEGSISTLTIQRTEQRDSAMYRCASSLIPRADDGYTFGSGTRLTVV.

This clonotype has at least ten counts. This rearrangement joins TRBV7-2 to TRBJ2-2; 7 bases match TRBD2. Germline trimming cut 2 bases from V and 8 bases from J; bases unmatched to any gene: 5. The CDR3 loop spans 14 amino acids. CDR1 is SGHTA, CDR2 FQGNSA, per germline. CDR3 in DNA: TGTGCCAGCAGCTTAAGGGGTAGCGGGGGGGAGCTGTTTTTT. This encodes CASSLRGSGGELFF.

This clonotype came up many times. V and J are TRBV4-1 and TRBJ2-3; 10 bases are a match to TRBD2. The junction had 4 bases not matched to a gene; V was cut back by 2 bases and J by 2 bases. Germline loops: CDR1 MGHRA, CDR2 YSYEKL. There are 16 residues in the CDR3. Here the CDR3 DNA reads TGCGCCAGCAGCCAAATTAGCGGGGGGATCACAGATACGCAGTATTTT. Amino acid sequence: CASSQISGGITDTQYF.

The table lists this clonotype with many counts. The V gene is TRBV6-2 or TRBV6-3, the J gene TRBJ2-3; TRBD2 matches at 11 bases. After removal of 7 bases from V and 6 bases from J, the junction contained 15 bases not matched to a gene. Germline V gives CDR1 MNHEY, CDR2 SVGEGT. The CDR3 extends over 17 amino acids. The CDR3 DNA reads as TGTGCCAGCACCCCTCCGGGACTAGCGGCGTCCTTTGATACGCAGTATTTT. As protein: CASTPPGLAASFDTQYF.

In its sample, this clonotype was seen many times. This chain joins TRBV12-3 or TRBV12-4 and TRBJ1-6, with 7 bases matching TRBD1. Trimming removed 3 bases from V and 8 bases from J; junction bases left unmatched: 4. The CDR3 sequence is 14 residues long. The CDR3 loop reads CASSLQGGDSPLHF. CDR3 nucleotides: TGTGCCAGCAGTTTGCAAGGGGGCGATTCACCCCTCCACTTT.

In its sample, this clonotype was seen many times. J is TRBJ1-2 and V is TRBV6-5; a weak D match, TRBD1 (6 bases). V gave up 8 bases and J gave up 1 base, with 17 bases separating them. The germline V gene encodes CDR1 MNHEY and CDR2 SVGAGI. This CDR3 comprises 15 residues. The chain's CDR3 is CASWQGPKFNYGYTF. CDR3 sequence (DNA): TGTGCCAGCTGGCAGGGGCCGAAATTTAACTATGGCTACACCTTC.

This clonotype has a count of ten or more. The chain combines TRBV5-1 with TRBJ2-7; D call uncertain. The CDR3 consists of 14 residues. Between the trimmed V and J ends, which lost 1 base and 1 base, there was a span of 9 bases. Per germline, CDR1 SGHRS and CDR2 YFSETQ. This CDR3 is CASSLNSPSYEQYF. In DNA form, the CDR3 reads TGCGCCAGCAGCTTGAACAGTCCTTCCTACGAGCAGTACTTC.

This clonotype was seen at least ten times. The chain is built from TRBV2 and TRBJ2-3; possible D gene TRBD2, 5 bases. CDR1 is SNHLY and CDR2 is FYNNEI in the germline V gene. The CDR3 consists of 15 residues. V was clipped by 1 base and J by 4 bases, with 12 bases between them. For the CDR3, the DNA is TGTGCCAGCAGTGAAGGATCGAGAGGGTCAGATACGCAGTATTTT. This sequence encodes CASSEGSRGSDTQYF.

This clonotype occurred many times. The chain has TRBV20-1 and TRBJ2-2; 11 positions match TRBD2. Germline trimming cut 1 base from V and 3 bases from J; bases unmatched to any gene: 4. Germline lookup yields CDR1 DFQATT and CDR2 SNEGSKA (reference sequence). The CDR3 runs 16 residues. The CDR3: CSARGGTSGDTGELFF. The DNA of the CDR3 is TGCAGTGCTAGAGGTGGGACTAGCGGAGACACCGGGGAGCTGTTTTTT.

This clonotype has a count of ten or more. The gene calls are TRBV12-3 or TRBV12-4 and TRBJ2-5, with 9 positions matching TRBD2. The CDR3 consists of 14 residues. The junction had 3 bases not matched to a gene; V was cut back by 2 bases and J by 5 bases. CDR3 loop: CASSLLRGGETQYF. In nucleotides, the CDR3 is TGTGCCAGCAGTTTATTGCGGGGGGGGGAGACCCAGTACTTC.

In the case of this clonotype: A much larger clonotype is one base distant, so this may be a read error. This chain joins TRBV10-3 and TRBJ2-1; no definite D call. Trimming removed 3 bases at V and 4 bases at J, with 4 bases between. This CDR3 has 12 amino acids. CDR1 ENHRY and CDR2 SYGVKD come from the germline V gene. Here the CDR3 DNA reads TGTGCCATCAGTGACACGTACAATGAGCAGTTCTTC. It encodes CAISDTYNEQFF.

The sample holds many counts of this clonotype. This rearrangement joins TRBV20-1 to TRBJ2-1, with 7 bases matching TRBD2. CDR1 and CDR2 from the germline V gene are DFQATT and SNEGSKA (reference sequence). The CDR3 is made up of 15 amino acids. The V segment lost 0 bases and the J segment 4 bases; nucleotides outside the gene matches: 6. CDR3 in DNA: TGCAGTGCTAGAGATCGGCGGGGGTTGTACAATGAGCAGTTCTTC. Amino acid sequence: CSARDRRGLYNEQFF.

This clonotype came up many times. V is TRBV21-1 and J is TRBJ1-1; no DNA check was done on the table's D call, TRBD1. TRBV21-1 is deemed a pseudogene. This CDR3 region has 18 residues. CDR3 loop: CASSKGGDSEILNTEAFF. CDR3 DNA sequence: TGTGCCAGCAGCAAAGGGGGCGACAGTGAAATACTGAACACTGAAGCTTTCTTT.

The table lists this clonotype with many counts. The rearrangement links TRBV20-1 to TRBJ1-5; D is unresolved. V shed 6 bases and J shed 2 bases, with 17 bases lying between them. The CDR3 covers 15 residues. Germline V gene data show CDR1 as DFQATT and CDR2 as SNEGSKA (reference sequence). The CDR3 reads CSASRTRDGNQPQHF. The CDR3 DNA follows: TGCAGTGCCTCCAGGACCCGCGACGGCAATCAGCCCCAGCATTTT.

The table lists this clonotype with many counts. This rearrangement joins TRBV5-1 to TRBJ2-2; D unclear. This CDR3 has 13 residues. CDR1 and CDR2 (germline): SGHRS, YFSETQ. Trimming took off 0 bases at V and 6 bases at J, with 6 bases between the two ends. The CDR3 sequence is CASSLGTAGELFF. In DNA, the CDR3 is TGCGCCAGCAGCTTGGGAACGGCCGGGGAGCTGTTTTTT.

The table lists this clonotype with many counts. J is TRBJ1-2 and V is TRBV10-2, with D unclear. Between the trimmed V and J ends, which lost 7 bases and 7 bases, there was a span of 13 bases. Germline V gene data show CDR1 as WSHSY and CDR2 as SAAADI. This CDR3 region has 12 residues. The CDR3 sequence: CASTEPPGGYTF. The CDR3 DNA reads TGCGCCAGCACCGAGCCACCTGGTGGCTACACCTTC.

The V and J genes are TRBV7-6 and TRBJ2-1; D is perhaps TRBD1 (5 bases). CDR3 length: 15 amino acids. Trimming pared 5 bases from V and 0 bases from J, leaving 11 bases between. Germline CDR1 is SGHVS and CDR2 is FNYEAQ. As DNA, the CDR3 is TGTGCCAGCAGCCCCCAGGGTTCCTCCTACAATGAGCAGTTCTTC. This codes for CASSPQGSSYNEQFF.

This clonotype was counted ten times or more. DNA of the CDR3: TGTGCCAGCAGTTTATTTGGGACGGGTCATAGCACAGATACGCAGTATTTT. It codes for CASSLFGTGHSTDTQYF. This chain uses TRBV28 with TRBJ2-3, with D tentatively TRBD1 or TRBD2 (5 bases each). Germline CDR1 and CDR2: MDHEN and SYDVKM. V lost 1 base to trimming and J lost 0 bases, with 14 bases between them. The CDR3 loop spans 17 amino acids.

In this sample, this clonotype turned up many times. This chain uses TRBV7-9 with TRBJ1-2; D remains unclear. The CDR3 sequence is 15 residues long. V gave up 2 bases and J gave up 3 bases, with 13 bases separating them. CDR1 is SEHNR, CDR2 FQNEAQ, per germline (reference sequence). The CDR3 reads CASSLIGRTYYGYTF. Written as DNA, the CDR3 is TGTGCCAGCAGCTTAATCGGCAGGACCTACTATGGCTACACCTTC. Complete variable domain (other parts from reference TRBV7-9 and TRBJ1-2): DTGVSQNPRHKITKRGQNVTFRCDPISEHNRLYWYRQTLGQGPEFLTYFQNEAQLEKSRLLSDRFSAERPKGSFSTLEIQRTEQGDSAMYLCASSLIGRTYYGYTFGSGTRLTVV.

This clonotype came up many times. The chain couples TRBV20-1 to TRBJ2-3, with 8 bases that match TRBD1. J gave up 7 bases and V 6 bases, and 9 bases lay outside the gene matches. Per the germline V gene, CDR1 is DFQATT and CDR2 is SNEGSKA (reference sequence). The CDR3 sequence is 13 residues long. This CDR3 reads CSALATGVNTQYF. The CDR3 DNA is TGCAGTGCCTTAGCGACAGGGGTAAATACGCAGTATTTT.

This clonotype was detected many times. The chain carries TRBV29-1 and TRBJ2-7, with a possible D match to TRBD1 (5 bases). This CDR3 spans 14 amino acids. V lost 5 bases to trimming and J lost 0 bases, with 14 bases between them. Germline CDR1 reads SQVTM; CDR2 reads ANQGSEA. For the CDR3, the DNA is TGCAGCGTTATCGACAGTATCAACTCCTACGAGCAGTACTTC. Its translation: CSVIDSINSYEQYF.